This T cell receptor beta chain is drawn from a study of T-cell memory formation after mild COVID-19. In its sample, this clonotype was seen a few times. TCRdb called the 5' RACE reads again in MiXCR, with one record for every CDR3 protein. The data show hundreds of thousands of distinct CDR3 sequences, roughly 17% seen once. The receptor was isolated from an adult woman who had mild COVID-19 (a few samples of this study predate the infection). Cell type and time point are not known. What was sequenced was PBMCs or a T cell subset sorted from them (not recorded which).

Written as DNA, the CDR3 is TGCAGTGCTTGGGCAGCGGCTCACAATGAGCAGTTCTTC. It is translated as CSAWAAAHNEQFF. The gene calls are TRBV20-1 and TRBJ2-1; D is perhaps TRBD2 (5 bases). Germline CDR1 and CDR2: DFQATT and SNEGSKA (reference sequence). V gave up 5 bases and J gave up 5 bases, with 13 bases separating them. The CDR3 length is 13 residues.